This T cell receptor (beta chain) was documented in a study of blood T cell repertoires in COVID-19. Study background: The analysed material was cDNA or gDNA that came from T cells, B-cell-depleted T cells, or PBMCs.

Clinical history reported by participants formed the basis on which cohorts were assigned. The length of the CDR3 is 15 residues. Germline CDR1 and CDR2: SGHDT and YYEEEE. V lost 0 bases to trimming and J lost 8 bases, with 17 bases between them. Original methodology: Estimated nucleated cell counts came from reference gene primer amplification. The data were produced by immunoSEQ multiplex PCR, yet TCRdb's version contains in-frame clones alone and is incomplete. Clonal size and the V and J genes are those of that table, whereas D and trimming came from the DNA. The repertoire consists of 200,000 to 250,000 clones, with 83% occurring once and the leading ten covering 4.5% to 5%.

The TCR originated in a woman in her forties or fifties who had been exposed to COVID-19. The sample taken for sequencing was PBMCs or T cells enriched from blood (not recorded which). This chain links TRBV5-6 with TRBJ1-2; D gene uncertain. CDR3 DNA sequence: TGTGCCAGCAGCTTGGATAGTTTTTCGATGCGAGGCTACACCTTC. This encodes CASSLDSFSMRGYTF. The full variable domain, completed using reference TRBV5-6 and TRBJ1-2, is DAGVTQSPTHLIKTRGQQVTLRCSPKSGHDTVSWYQQALGQGPQFIFQYYEEEERQRGNFPDRFSGHQFPNYSSELNVNALLLGDSALYLCASSLDSFSMRGYTFGSGTRLTVV.